The 27 T cell receptor beta chains below all came from one sample that was sequenced in a study of siplizumab effects on memory and regulatory T cells. Libraries were prepared by immunoSEQ multiplex PCR; TCRdb keeps only in-frame clonotypes and omits some of them. Among approximately 75,000 clones, 93% were seen once, and the ten largest hold roughly 4.7%. Sequencing used CD8+ T cells sorted from blood. The receptors here all came from a human donor in good health.

This chain connects TRBV4-1 to TRBJ1-1; D gene uncertain. Germline CDR1 reads MGHRA; CDR2 reads YSYEKL. The CDR3 is made up of 14 amino acids. The V gene lost 0 bases and the J gene lost 0 bases, with 5 bases spanning the gap. CDR3 residues: CASSQDILNTEAFF. CDR3 DNA: TGCGCCAGCAGCCAAGATATCTTGAACACTGAAGCTTTCTTT.

J is TRBJ1-4 and V is TRBV7-3; 8 bases fit TRBD1. V lost 5 bases to trimming and J lost 8 bases; unmatched junction nucleotides: 4. The CDR3 loop spans 13 amino acids. CDR1 is SGHTA and CDR2 is FQGTGA in the germline V gene. The CDR3 loop is CASSPGQDEKLFF. For the CDR3, the DNA is TGTGCCAGCAGCCCGGGACAGGACGAAAAACTGTTTTTT.

The chain carries TRBV19 and TRBJ1-2; D is undetermined. Germline V CDR1 and CDR2: LNHDA, SQIVND (reference sequence). V gave up 11 bases and J gave up 4 bases, with 11 bases separating them. This CDR3 has 11 residues. CDR3 sequence (DNA): TGTGCCTCATCCGGGATCTATGGCTACACCTTC. Translation gives CASSGIYGYTF.

This rearrangement joins TRBV4-3 to TRBJ2-5, with D hard to call. V was pared by 0 bases and J by 6 bases, with 14 bases between. This CDR3 has 15 amino acids. Germline V CDR1 and CDR2: LGHNA, YSLEER. For the CDR3, the DNA is TGCGCCAGCAGCCAAGATAGTGGCGGTATGCAGACCCAGTACTTC. This translates into CASSQDSGGMQTQYF.

This chain connects TRBV6-5 to TRBJ2-2; no clear D gene. V lost 4 bases to trimming and J lost 5 bases, with 17 bases between them. The CDR3 totals 16 residues. Germline assignment: CDR1 MNHEY and CDR2 SVGAGI. The CDR3 is CASSSLRTGETGELFF. In nucleotides, the CDR3 is TGTGCCAGCAGTTCCCTTCGGACGGGCGAAACCGGGGAGCTGTTTTTT.

The V call is TRBV4-1, the J call TRBJ1-3; no reliable D call. CDR1 is MGHRA, CDR2 YSYEKL, per germline. The ends were cut back, 4 bases at V and 0 bases at J, with 16 bases in the middle. This CDR3 region has 17 residues. The DNA of the CDR3 is TGCGCCAGCAGCCCCCCAACGGGCCTTCCCTCTGGAAACACCATATATTTT. Protein sequence: CASSPPTGLPSGNTIYF.

This chain joins TRBV30 and TRBJ2-7; unclear D gene. Per the germline V gene, CDR1 is GTSNPN and CDR2 is SVGIG (reference sequence). The CDR3 spans 11 residues. Trimming took off 5 bases at V and 0 bases at J, with 5 bases between the two ends. The CDR3 spells CAWATSYEQYF. CDR3 DNA sequence: TGTGCCTGGGCGACCTCCTACGAGCAGTACTTC.

V and J are TRBV19 and TRBJ2-3; TRBD1 matches at 9 bases. The CDR3 has 14 amino acids. J was trimmed by 7 bases and V by 7 bases; bases with no gene match: 9. CDR1 LNHDA and CDR2 SQIVND come from the germline V gene (reference sequence). CDR3 region: CASTEGQGFYTQYF. In DNA, the CDR3 is TGTGCCAGTACCGAGGGACAGGGCTTCTATACGCAGTATTTT. Drawing the rest from reference TRBV19 and TRBJ2-3, the complete variable domain is DGGITQSPKYLFRKEGQNVTLSCEQNLNHDAMYWYRQDPGQGLRLIYYSQIVNDFQKGDIAEGYSVSREKKESFPLTVTSAQKNPTAFYLCASTEGQGFYTQYFGPGTRLTVL.

The rearrangement uses TRBV9 and TRBJ2-1, with TRBD2 matching 8 bases. The CDR3 loop spans 15 amino acids. J was trimmed by 7 bases and V by 6 bases; bases with no gene match: 12. Germline assignment: CDR1 SGDLS and CDR2 YYNGEE. CDR3 amino acids: CASNQAGVVLNEQFF. CDR3 coding DNA: TGTGCCAGCAACCAAGCGGGGGTGGTTTTAAATGAGCAGTTCTTC.

The chain joins TRBV11-3 to TRBJ2-7; D not resolved. Germline V gene lookup returns CDR1 SGHNT and CDR2 YENEEA. The CDR3 runs 13 residues. Trimming removed 5 bases from V and 2 bases from J, with 10 bases in between. Written as DNA, the CDR3 is TGTGCCAGCAGCCCGGGTTCCACCTACGAGCAGTACTTC. It encodes CASSPGSTYEQYF.

V and J are TRBV4-2 and TRBJ2-1; D assignment may be TRBD1 or TRBD2 (5 bases each). The germline gives CDR1 LGHNA, CDR2 YNFKEQ. Trimming cost V 0 bases and J 3 bases, with 9 bases left between them. This CDR3 is 15 amino acids long. The CDR3 reads CASSQDGGDYNEQFF. The DNA of the CDR3 is TGTGCCAGCAGCCAAGATGGGGGTGACTACAATGAGCAGTTCTTC.

The V and J genes are TRBV4-1 and TRBJ1-5, with D unclear. Germline V gene data show CDR1 as MGHRA and CDR2 as YSYEKL. Trimming took off 3 bases at V and 0 bases at J, with 9 bases between the two ends. This CDR3 contains 15 residues. As DNA, the CDR3 is TGCGCCAGCAGCCAGGTCGCCGATAGCAATCAGCCCCAGCATTTT. It translates to CASSQVADSNQPQHF.

The chain joins TRBV27 to TRBJ2-7, with D perhaps TRBD1 or TRBD2 (5 bases each). CDR1 is MNHEY and CDR2 is SMNVEV in the germline V gene (reference sequence). V gave up 3 bases and J gave up 7 bases, with 13 bases separating them. CDR3 length equals 13 residues. In DNA, the CDR3 is TGTGCCAGCAGTTTTGGGACCCTGGGGGAGCAGTACTTC. Its protein product is CASSFGTLGEQYF.

The gene calls are TRBV4-1 and TRBJ1-4, with D uncertain. CDR1 and CDR2 (germline): MGHRA, YSYEKL. With 0 bases removed from V and 4 bases from J, the gap between germline ends came to 12 bases. The CDR3 has 16 amino acids. The CDR3 here is CASSQDLAGFNEKLFF. The DNA of the CDR3 is TGCGCCAGCAGCCAAGATCTGGCCGGGTTTAATGAAAAACTGTTTTTT.

The chain links TRBV5-1 to TRBJ2-7; D is uncertain. This CDR3 has 11 residues. Germline V gene lookup returns CDR1 SGHRS and CDR2 YFSETQ. With 3 bases removed from V and 0 bases from J, the gap between germline ends came to 1 base. This chain's CDR3 is CASSSSYEQYF. CDR3 nucleotide sequence: TGCGCCAGCAGCTCCTCCTACGAGCAGTACTTC.

The chain employs TRBV19 and TRBJ2-7; D is tentatively TRBD1 or TRBD2 (5 bases each). CDR3 length: 14 amino acids. The germline V gene has CDR1 LNHDA and CDR2 SQIVND (reference sequence). V lost 5 bases and J lost 3, with 14 bases in between. DNA for the CDR3: TGTGCCAGTAGTTGGGGGTCCGTGAACTACGAGCAGTACTTC. It is translated as CASSWGSVNYEQYF.

V gene TRBV9 combines with J gene TRBJ1-2; D ambiguous. The length of the CDR3 is 17 residues. In germline, CDR1 is SGDLS, CDR2 YYNGEE. V was trimmed by 0 bases and J by 3 bases, leaving 18 bases between them. The CDR3 DNA follows: TGTGCCAGCAGCGTAGAGGCAGGAGCCGTAGGATACTATGGCTACACCTTC. Its protein product is CASSVEAGAVGYYGYTF.

CDR3 sequence: CASSPQMVVAGEETQYF. CDR3 DNA sequence: TGTGCCAGCAGTCCCCAGATGGTGGTAGCGGGGGAAGAGACCCAGTACTTC. V usage is TRBV28 and J usage is TRBJ2-5, with TRBD2 identical over 9 bases. The germline gives CDR1 MDHEN, CDR2 SYDVKM. This CDR3 has 17 amino acids. With 5 bases clipped from V and 3 bases from J, the junction kept 13 bases outside the gene matches.

V and J are TRBV29-1 and TRBJ1-1; 8 bases agree with TRBD1. The V gene's germline CDR1 is SQVTM and CDR2 ANQGSEA. The junction had 8 bases not matched to a gene; V was cut back by 4 bases and J by 4 bases. The CDR3 loop spans 14 amino acids. The CDR3 DNA reads TGCAGCGTTGCCCGTGGACAGGGTGGCACTGAAGCTTTCTTT. As protein: CSVARGQGGTEAFF.

The V gene is TRBV5-6, the J gene TRBJ1-2, with a tentative D call TRBD1 (5 bases). V was trimmed by 4 bases and J by 4 bases, leaving 14 bases between them. Germline CDR1 reads SGHDT; CDR2 reads YYEEEE. The CDR3 totals 14 residues. Here the CDR3 reads CASSAETVIYGYTF. The CDR3 DNA is TGTGCCAGCAGCGCCGAGACAGTAATCTATGGCTACACCTTC. Drawing the rest from reference TRBV5-6 and TRBJ1-2, the complete variable domain is DAGVTQSPTHLIKTRGQQVTLRCSPKSGHDTVSWYQQALGQGPQFIFQYYEEEERQRGNFPDRFSGHQFPNYSSELNVNALLLGDSALYLCASSAETVIYGYTFGSGTRLTVV.

V and J are TRBV6-6 and TRBJ1-2, with a possible D match to TRBD1 (5 bases). The germline V gene has CDR1 MNHNY and CDR2 SVGAGI (reference sequence). V was clipped by 4 bases and J by 6 bases, with 12 bases between them. The CDR3 has 13 residues. The CDR3 DNA sequence: TGTGCCAGCAGTTCGGCAGGGATGGATGGCTACACCTTC. Amino acid sequence: CASSSAGMDGYTF.

The genes are TRBV15 and TRBJ1-6; no firm D call. Germline V CDR1 and CDR2: LNHNV, YYDKDF (reference sequence). This CDR3 spans 14 amino acids. V lost 1 base, J lost 8 bases, and 9 bases lay in between. CDR3 in amino acids: CATSRAAGDSPLHF. In DNA form, the CDR3 reads TGTGCCACCAGCAGAGCGGCAGGAGATTCACCCCTCCACTTT.

V is TRBV21-1 and J is TRBJ2-5; TRBD2 was called by the table and not checked on the DNA. TRBV21-1 is labeled a pseudogene. This CDR3 contains 9 residues. The DNA for the CDR3 is TGTGCCAGCAGCAGAGACCAGTACTTC. Its protein is CASSRDQYF.

The J gene is TRBJ2-2, the V gene TRBV30; 9 positions match TRBD2. This CDR3 comprises 17 residues. V shed 2 bases and J 2 bases; nucleotides not matched to a gene: 9. Germline-derived CDR1 and CDR2 are GTSNPN and SVGIG (reference sequence). The CDR3 coding sequence is TGTGCCTGGAGTCTCGGGGCTAGCGGGGTAAACACCGGGGAGCTGTTTTTT. Its protein product is CAWSLGASGVNTGELFF.

The genes are TRBV15 and TRBJ2-7; 10 bases line up with TRBD1. Germline loops: CDR1 LNHNV, CDR2 YYDKDF (reference sequence). Trimming cost V 5 bases and J 4 bases; bases outside gene matches: 8. The CDR3 has 15 amino acids. The CDR3 sequence: CATSGDRQGAYEQYF. CDR3 DNA sequence: TGTGCCACCAGCGGGGATCGACAGGGGGCATACGAGCAGTACTTC.

The chain carries TRBV6-5 and TRBJ2-7; TRBD1 is a possible D gene (5 bases). Germline V gene lookup returns CDR1 MNHEY and CDR2 SVGAGI. The CDR3 extends over 15 amino acids. Trimming took 0 bases from V and 2 from J, leaving 11 bases between them. CDR3 residues: CASSYSIGAAYEQYF. DNA for the CDR3: TGTGCCAGCAGTTACTCGATAGGGGCGGCCTACGAGCAGTACTTC.

Worth noting for this clone: At one boundary the junction diverges from the germline segment, which might be a read error. This rearrangement joins TRBV4-1 to TRBJ1-1; 9 bases are a match to TRBD1. Germline V CDR1 and CDR2: MGHRA, YSYEKL. The CDR3 sequence is 14 residues long. The CDR3 sequence: CASSPGQGNPEAFF. The CDR3 nucleotides read TGCGCCAGCAGCCCCGGACAGGGGAACCCTGAAGCTTTCTTT.